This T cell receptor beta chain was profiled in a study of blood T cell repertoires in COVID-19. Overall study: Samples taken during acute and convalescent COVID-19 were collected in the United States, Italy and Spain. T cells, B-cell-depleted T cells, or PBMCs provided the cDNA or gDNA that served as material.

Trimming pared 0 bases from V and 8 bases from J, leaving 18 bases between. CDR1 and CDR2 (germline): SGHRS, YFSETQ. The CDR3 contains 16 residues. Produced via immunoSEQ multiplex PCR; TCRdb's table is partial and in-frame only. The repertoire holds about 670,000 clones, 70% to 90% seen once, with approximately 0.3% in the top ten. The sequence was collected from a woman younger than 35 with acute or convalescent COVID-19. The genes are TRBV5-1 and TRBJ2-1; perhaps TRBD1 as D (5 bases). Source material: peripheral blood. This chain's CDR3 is CASSLARATTVDEQFF. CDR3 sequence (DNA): TGCGCCAGCAGCTTGGCCAGGGCTACTACGGTCGATGAGCAGTTCTTC. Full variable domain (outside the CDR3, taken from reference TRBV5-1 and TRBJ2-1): KAGVTQTPRYLIKTRGQQVTLSCSPISGHRSVSWYQQTPGQGLQFLFEYFSETQRNKGNFPGRFSGRQFSNSRSEMNVSTLELGDSALYLCASSLARATTVDEQFFGPGTRLTVL.